This T cell receptor beta chain was retrieved from a study of Ad26.COV2.S vaccination and SARS-CoV-2 variants (dated by TCRdb to the early 2020s). Concerning the study at large: Donors in the vaccine arm were drawn from COV1001, a multicentre, randomized, double-blind, placebo-controlled phase I-IIa trial testing Ad26.COV2.S in healthy adults. Blinding of investigators to trial group allocation was maintained during experiments and outcome assessment. Participants in the trial were split at random into five groups of five each, receiving low-dose or high-dose Ad26.COV2.S once or twice, or else placebo on both occasions. TCRbeta repertoire sequencing was used to assess the specificity and breadth of SARS-CoV-2-reactive T cell receptors after Ad26.COV2.S vaccination. The TCR-sequenced set comprised around 30 samples: some 20 Ad26.COV2.S vaccine recipients, 5 placebo recipients and 8 SARS-CoV-2 convalescent individuals. Ad26.COV2.S was given intramuscularly at 5x10^10 or 1x10^11 viral particles, as a single shot or as two shots 56 days apart.

Of note for this clone: It lacks a known antigen. Per-base quality was not reported, and no clone a single base away is much larger than it.

The sample's treatment or condition label is to be understood as: about 20 received Ad26.COV2.S at low or high dose, single or two shots; about 5 received placebo; per-sample allocation not given. Repertoires of vaccine and placebo recipients were sequenced from samples collected on day 63 after the first injection. Cohort 1b enrolled roughly 25 adults aged 18-55 years at a single site in Boston, USA, between 29 July and 7 August 2020. As a vaccine, Ad26.COV2.S was a replication-incompetent adenovirus type 26 vector that expressed a prefusion-stabilized SARS-CoV-2 spike protein derived from the original Wuhan strain. Results the study describes overall, beyond this receptor: The study was not powered to compare responses between vaccine doses or regimens. Substantial breadth of spike-specific CD8+ and CD4+ T cell responses was reported after vaccination. Vaccine and placebo recipients had similar non-spike TCR breadth, a finding consistent with the vaccine containing only spike. According to the authors, total T cell responses may have been underestimated by the TCR breadth and depth analyses. Ad26.COV2.S recipients had higher spike-specific TCR breadth than placebo recipients (P = 0.0014).

TCRbeta CDR3 regions were sequenced with the immunoSEQ Assay. After extraction, genomic DNA underwent amplification by bias-controlled multiplex PCR, followed by high-throughput sequencing. As for the authors' bioinformatics: To quantify the absolute abundance of every unique TCRbeta CDR3 region, sequences were collapsed and filtered. T cell fraction was estimated by normalizing TCRbeta template counts to usable DNA, which was measured by amplifying reference genes present in all nucleated cells. Repertoire TCRs were annotated as SARS-CoV-2-specific by exact matching of V gene, CDR3 amino acid sequence and J gene to a known reactive TCR set. The reference SARS-CoV-2 TCR set was derived from MIRA and filtered for enrichment in COVID-19-positive ImmuneCODE repertoires, a step that removed public or cross-reactive TCRs. Using the MIRA antigens, annotated TCRs were further analysed by specific ORF or by position within an ORF. Breadth was defined as annotated unique rearrangements over total unique productive rearrangements; depth was the summed frequency of those rearrangements. Two-sided Wilcoxon rank-sum tests were applied when comparing TCR breadth between groups. What TCRdb holds here is the immuneACCESS table cut down to in-frame rearrangements. Part of the clones is not present; checked against another copy, under half of the missing clones reflect an unresolved V gene, and the others are unexplained. V and J calls and clone size come straight from that table; D and trimming were deduced from the DNA. The sample has roughly 700,000 clones on record, 89% of them singletons. Of the sample, approximately 1.5% is held by the ten largest clones.

The sequence derives from a person aged 18-60 years who received the Ad26.COV2.S COVID-19 vaccine or a placebo. This material consisted of peripheral blood, taken in a trial of Ad26.COV2.S vaccine versus placebo.

The base sequence is TGTGCCAGCAGTTCTGGTTCGACAGAGACCCAGTACTTC. The resulting protein is CASSSGSTETQYF. Here the chain combines TRBV6-5 and TRBJ2-5; the D gene is not confidently resolved. Relative to germline, V is 4 bases shorter and J is 4 bases shorter, with 10 bases between their ends. Looking up the germline V gene yields CDR1 MNHEY and CDR2 SVGAGI. Including the terminal cysteine and phenylalanine, the CDR3 comprises 13 residues. The CDR3 DNA has 39 bases and is translated from base 1.